The clone carrying this TCR beta chain showed up just once. About 10^5 TCR templates per sample were sequenced. TCRdb's copy holds only in-frame clones and misses some; the assay was immunoSEQ multiplex PCR. The profile shows about 120,000 clones, 93% of them singletons. The record originates from a study of siplizumab effects on memory and regulatory T cells. V was pared by 8 bases and J by 4 bases, with 9 bases between. From germline, CDR1 is SNHLY and CDR2 FYNNEI. This CDR3 has 11 residues. The chain uses TRBV2 and TRBJ2-7; D not resolved. Source material: non-Treg CD4+ T cells sorted from blood. This clonotype was sampled from a human donor in good health. The CDR3 nucleotides are TGTGCCAGCGGCGAAAGTTACGAGCAGTACTTC. Translation: CASGESYEQYF.